This TCR beta chain appears in the sequencing data of a study of tumor-infiltrating lymphocytes in primary liver carcinoma. Concerning this clonotype: The antigen is undetermined. A much larger clonotype is one base distant, so this may be a read error.

Reverse transcription of about 0.5 ug total RNA with a constant-region primer produced TCR beta cDNA. Employing slightly modified ARM-PCR, three nested multiplex PCR rounds were run, and these gave rise to the TCR beta libraries. For around 11 cycles apiece, the opening two PCR rounds ran with TRBV1-TRBV30 forward primers and a C-beta reverse primer. TCRdb reprocessed the multiplex PCR reads via MiXCR and lists one record per CDR3 protein. The data contain more than 20,000 distinct CDR3 sequences, 80% of them seen just once; the ten biggest clones take up approximately 40%. Study-level findings and limits: Tumor region pairs showed greater overlap than either tumor-adjacent or tumor-blood pairs did.

Total RNA and DNA came together from approximately 20-30 mg of bulk tissue without cell sorting. The patients carried chronic HBV infection and had received no treatment. This CDR3 has 13 residues. Trimming left V 2 bases short and J 3 bases short, with 6 bases between. Germline values: CDR1 SGHDT, CDR2 YYEEEE. The sequenced sample was liver tumor tissue from sampling region 2. Subset here: tumor region T2, inferior pole. The chain carries TRBV5-6 and TRBJ1-3; D unclear. The source of this sequence is a woman in her twenties or thirties with primary liver carcinoma and hepatitis B virus infection. The CDR3 region has the DNA TGTGCCAGCAGCTTCGTCCTTGGAAACACCATATATTTT. The encoded protein is CASSFVLGNTIYF.